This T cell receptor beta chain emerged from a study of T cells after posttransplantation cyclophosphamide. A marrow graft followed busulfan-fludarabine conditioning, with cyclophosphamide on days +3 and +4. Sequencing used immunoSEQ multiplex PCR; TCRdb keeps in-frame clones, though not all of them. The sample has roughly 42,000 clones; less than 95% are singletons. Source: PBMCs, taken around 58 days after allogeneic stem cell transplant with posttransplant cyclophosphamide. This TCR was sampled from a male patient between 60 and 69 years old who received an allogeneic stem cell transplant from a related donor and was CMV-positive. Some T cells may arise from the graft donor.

CDR3 DNA sequence: TGTGCCAGTAGTCCGAAGACAGGCTACACCGGGGAGCTGTTTTTT. Its translation: CASSPKTGYTGELFF. J is TRBJ2-2 and V is TRBV19; weak D call: TRBD1 (6 bases). CDR3 length: 15 amino acids. The germline V gene has CDR1 LNHDA and CDR2 SQIVND (reference sequence). V lost 5 bases and J 3 bases, leaving 13 bases between the germline ends.